The 6 T cell receptor beta chains reported below all come from one sample, sequenced in a study of cytomegalovirus exposure and HLA in healthy donors. PCR used 60 Vbeta primers and 13 Jbeta primers. Sequenced by immunoSEQ multiplex PCR; TCRdb stores in-frame clones only, minus some. The sample spans approximately 150,000 clones; the ten largest clones claim 1.5% to 1.7%. Sequenced: PBMCs. The receptors were gathered from a woman aged 40-49 years in good health and CMV-seronegative.

V gene TRBV18 combines with J gene TRBJ2-7, with D maybe TRBD2 (6 bases). Germline-derived CDR1 and CDR2 are KGHSH and LQKENI. This CDR3 comprises 14 residues. Trimming took off 2 bases at V and 6 bases at J, with 14 bases between the two ends. CDR3 coding DNA: TGTGCCAGCTCACCAAATCGGGACTCTGGCGAGCAGTACTTC. It is translated as CASSPNRDSGEQYF.

This chain's CDR3 is CASSMGIAGGQVEQFF. The CDR3 DNA reads TGTGCCAGTAGTATGGGAATAGCGGGGGGGCAAGTTGAGCAGTTCTTC. The V and J genes are TRBV19 and TRBJ2-1; 11 nucleotides align to TRBD2. The CDR3 consists of 16 residues. V lost 3 bases and J lost 9; bases outside the gene matches: 10. Germline V gene lookup returns CDR1 LNHDA and CDR2 SQIVND (reference sequence).

Comment on this clone: Other DNA sequences in the sample encode the same CDR3. The V gene is TRBV9, the J gene TRBJ1-3, with D possibly matching TRBD1 (5 bases). Germline CDR1 is SGDLS and CDR2 is YYNGEE. This CDR3 is 14 amino acids long. Trimming shortened V by 3 bases and J by 1 base, and 8 bases separated the two germline ends. CDR3 nucleotides: TGTGCCAGCAGCGGCGGGGGATCTGGAAACACCATATATTTT. Translation gives CASSGGGSGNTIYF.

V and J are TRBV18 and TRBJ1-2; TRBD1 aligns across 7 bases. The V segment lost 4 bases and the J segment 3 bases; nucleotides outside the gene matches: 8. Germline V gene lookup returns CDR1 KGHSH and CDR2 LQKENI. The CDR3 has 15 amino acids. The CDR3 here is CASSQQTGMDYGYTF. The CDR3 bases are TGTGCCAGCTCACAGCAGACAGGGATGGACTATGGCTACACCTTC.

The gene calls are TRBV6-4 and TRBJ2-3; D might be TRBD2 (7 bases). Germline assignment: CDR1 MRHNA and CDR2 SNTAGT. V was pared by 6 bases and J by 3 bases, with 16 bases between. The CDR3 contains 15 residues. The CDR3 DNA reads TGTGCCAGCAGCCACCCCGGGGGGCAGACAGATACGCAGTATTTT. Its protein product is CASSHPGGQTDTQYF.

This chain links TRBV20-1 with TRBJ2-1, with 8 bases that match TRBD1. This CDR3 region has 11 residues. With 5 bases clipped from V and 14 bases from J, the junction kept 8 bases outside the gene matches. Germline assignment: CDR1 DFQATT and CDR2 SNEGSKA (reference sequence). The CDR3, as DNA: TGCAGTGCTGCAATCGGACAGGGCAAGTTCTTC. This gives the protein CSAAIGQGKFF.